Shown below are 4 T cell receptor beta chains from a single sample sequenced in a study of OX40 agonist ivuxolimab in advanced cancers. Only in-frame clones appear in the TCRdb table, and some are missing; sequencing was by immunoSEQ multiplex PCR. The sample consists of roughly 64,000 clones, approximately 84% of them appearing once. Sample: CD4+ or CD8+ T cells sorted from blood, taken in a trial of the OX40 agonist ivuxolimab. These receptors were obtained from an adult with an advanced solid tumor such as melanoma, head and neck, liver or kidney cancer.

V is TRBV6-1 and J is TRBJ2-5; 10 nucleotides line up with TRBD2. Germline CDR1 is MNHNS and CDR2 is SASEGT. The CDR3 has 14 residues. V dropped 6 bases and J dropped 5; count of bases not matched to a gene: 6. The CDR3 reads CASSERGGWETQYF. CDR3 coding DNA: TGTGCCAGCAGCGAGCGGGGGGGATGGGAGACCCAGTACTTC.

The chain is built from TRBV4-1 and TRBJ2-4; possible D gene TRBD2, 5 bases. Germline assignment: CDR1 MGHRA and CDR2 YSYEKL. The CDR3 loop spans 16 amino acids. V lost 2 bases and J 11 bases, leaving 22 bases between the germline ends. CDR3 bases: TGCGCCAGCAGCCAATTCGGGGTAGGCGACTTTAACTTTCAGTACTTC. Its translation is CASSQFGVGDFNFQYF.

The chain combines TRBV4-3 with TRBJ2-1; a possible D gene is TRBD2 (5 bases). Trimming left V 0 bases short and J 4 bases short, with 13 bases between. Germline V CDR1 and CDR2: LGHNA, YSLEER. The length of the CDR3 is 16 residues. Written as DNA, the CDR3 is TGCGCCAGCAGCCAAGATACCAGCGGAACATACAATGAGCAGTTCTTC. Translation gives CASSQDTSGTYNEQFF.

In the case of this clone: Other DNA sequences in this sample translate to the same CDR3. This chain links TRBV4-1 with TRBJ1-2, with 9 bases that match TRBD1. CDR3 size: 14 residues. V was pared by 3 bases and J by 2 bases, with 1 base of the junction left unmatched. Germline V gene lookup returns CDR1 MGHRA and CDR2 YSYEKL. The CDR3 loop is CASSQDRGNYGYTF. Written as DNA, the CDR3 is TGCGCCAGCAGCCAGGACAGGGGCAACTATGGCTACACCTTC.